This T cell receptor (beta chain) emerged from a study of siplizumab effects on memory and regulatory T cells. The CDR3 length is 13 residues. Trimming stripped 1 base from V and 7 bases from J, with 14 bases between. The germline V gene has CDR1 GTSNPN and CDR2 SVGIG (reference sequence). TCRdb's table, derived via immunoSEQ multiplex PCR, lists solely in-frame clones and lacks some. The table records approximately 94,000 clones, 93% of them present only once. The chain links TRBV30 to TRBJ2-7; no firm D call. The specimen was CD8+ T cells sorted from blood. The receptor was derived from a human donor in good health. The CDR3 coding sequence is TGTGCCTGGAGTGCCGGGCCCCTGCGGGAGCAGTACTTC. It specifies CAWSAGPLREQYF.